The following is a T cell receptor beta chain sequence with its context. The antigen is undetermined. Peripheral blood genomic DNA, not sorted cells or RNA, was the template. This specimen comes from a study of T cell repertoires in aging, cancer and after chemotherapy. Study in general: Over several months to years, re-sampled healthy donor repertoires clearly shared clones.

Rearranged V-D-J TRB sequences were amplified with a mixed TRB-A/B primer pool. TCRdb processed the multiplex PCR reads anew with MiXCR; each CDR3 protein has one entry. Of 9,500 to 12,000 distinct CDR3 sequences listed, around 40% were seen once; the top ten hold 8% to 8.5%. Study findings and constraints: These repertoire data do not allow conclusions about immunological memory after chemotherapy. Median generation probability rose over the chemotherapy interval in each cancer cohort, suggesting rebound thymic output. Untreated cancer patients had significantly lower blood TCR diversity than age-matched healthy donors.

The receptor was isolated from a human donor in good health. Source material: blood.

CDR3 residues: CSAARDTGWTEAFF. CDR3 DNA sequence: TGCAGCGCCGCTAGGGACACGGGTTGGACTGAAGCTTTCTTT. The chain links TRBV29-1 to TRBJ1-1, with D possibly TRBD1 on 6 matching bases. Germline V gene sequence: CDR1 SQVTM, CDR2 ANQGSEA. V was clipped by 7 bases and J by 5 bases, with 20 bases between them. CDR3 length equals 14 residues.